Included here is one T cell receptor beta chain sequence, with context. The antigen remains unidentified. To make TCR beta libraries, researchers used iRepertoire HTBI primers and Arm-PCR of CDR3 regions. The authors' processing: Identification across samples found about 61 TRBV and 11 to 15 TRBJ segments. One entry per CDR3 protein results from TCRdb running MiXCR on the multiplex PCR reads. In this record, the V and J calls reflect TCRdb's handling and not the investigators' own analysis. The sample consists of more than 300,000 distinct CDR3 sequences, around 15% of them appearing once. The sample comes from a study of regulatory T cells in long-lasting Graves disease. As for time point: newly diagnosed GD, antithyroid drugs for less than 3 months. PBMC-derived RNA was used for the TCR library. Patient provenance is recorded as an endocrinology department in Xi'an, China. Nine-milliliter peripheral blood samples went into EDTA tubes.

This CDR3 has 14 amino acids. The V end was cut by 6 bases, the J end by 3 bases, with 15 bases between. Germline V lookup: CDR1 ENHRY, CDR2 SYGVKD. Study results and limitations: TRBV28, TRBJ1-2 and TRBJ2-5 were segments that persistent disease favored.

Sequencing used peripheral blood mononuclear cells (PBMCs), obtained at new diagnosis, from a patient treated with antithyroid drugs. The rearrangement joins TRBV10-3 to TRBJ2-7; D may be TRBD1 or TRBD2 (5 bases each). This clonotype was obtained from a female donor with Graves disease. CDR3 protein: CAIRGTQKSYEQYF. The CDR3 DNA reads TGTGCCATCAGAGGGACGCAGAAAAGCTACGAGCAGTACTTC.